This T cell receptor beta chain emerged from a study of memory CD4+ T cells and cytomegalovirus serostatus. Study background: Of the healthy Belgian adults, 9 or 10 were CMV seropositive and about 24 seronegative.

In regard to this clone: Its antigen is currently unknown.

The sort gate was single viable CD3+CD4+CD8-CD45RO+ cells for memory CD4+ T cells. CDR3 length equals 13 residues. V was clipped by 10 bases and J by 0 bases, with 10 bases between them. Germline V lookup: CDR1 SNHLY, CDR2 FYNNEI. Study-level results: CD4+ memory repertoires contained about 40% of the 164 reported CMV TCRbeta sequences.

The repertoire was sequenced with immunoSEQ multiplex PCR; TCRdb's copy has only in-frame clones and lacks some. The sample has around 57,000 clones, around three quarters seen once. This receptor was taken from an adult in good health and CMV-seronegative. Some clones in this sample may be carry-over from other donors' samples. The chain uses TRBV2 and TRBJ2-4, with D perhaps assigned TRBD1 or TRBD2 (5 bases each). The source material was memory CD4+ T cells from blood. The chain's CDR3 is CAIRDPAKNIQYF. In nucleotides, the CDR3 is TGTGCCATCAGGGACCCAGCCAAAAACATTCAGTACTTC.